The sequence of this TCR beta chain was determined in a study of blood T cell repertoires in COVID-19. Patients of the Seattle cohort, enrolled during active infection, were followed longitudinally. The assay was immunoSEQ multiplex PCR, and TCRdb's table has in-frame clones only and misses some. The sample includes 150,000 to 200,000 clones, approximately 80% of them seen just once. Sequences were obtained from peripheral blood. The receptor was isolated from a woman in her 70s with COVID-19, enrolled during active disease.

CDR3 loop: CASSYGGQGQNTEAFF. The CDR3 coding sequence is TGTGCCAGCAGTTATGGGGGACAAGGGCAGAACACTGAAGCTTTCTTT. The genes are TRBV6-2 or TRBV6-3 and TRBJ1-1, with D perhaps matching TRBD1 (6 bases). Germline assignment: CDR1 MNHEY and CDR2 SVGEGT. V lost 3 bases, J lost 1 base, and 15 bases lay in between. CDR3 size: 16 residues.